The sequence of this TCR beta chain was determined in a study of OX40 agonist ivuxolimab in advanced cancers. Study in general: Patients were treated with ivuxolimab, an agonistic anti-OX40 (CD134) antibody. Previous treatment with anti-PD-1, anti-PD-L1 or anti-CTLA-4 therapy was allowed; 40% had received some. Patients with hepatocellular carcinoma, melanoma, renal cell or head and neck cancer made up the dose-escalation patients. Partial responses, seen in three patients, involved one hepatocellular carcinoma and two cutaneous melanomas.

Germline assignment: CDR1 SGHTA and CDR2 FQGTGA. The CDR3 runs 14 residues. V was clipped by 5 bases and J by 5 bases, with 13 bases between them. Clones were sequenced by immunoSEQ multiplex PCR, and TCRdb holds only the in-frame ones, with some missing. The data contain about 110,000 clones, 89% of them singletons. This TCR derives from an adult with an advanced solid tumor such as melanoma, head and neck, liver or kidney cancer. The source was CD4+ or CD8+ T cells sorted from blood, collected in a trial of the OX40 agonist ivuxolimab. The chain links TRBV7-3 to TRBJ2-1; D may be TRBD1 (7 bases). The DNA for the CDR3 is TGTGCCAGCAGCGGGGGGACAGAGAACAATGAGCAGTTCTTC. This encodes CASSGGTENNEQFF. Full variable domain (outside the CDR3, taken from reference TRBV7-3 and TRBJ2-1): GAGVSQTPSNKVTEKGKYVELRCDPISGHTALYWYRQSLGQGPEFLIYFQGTGAADDSGLPNDRFFAVRPEGSVSTLKIQRTERGDSAVYLCASSGGTENNEQFFGPGTRLTVL.